This entry lists 32 T cell receptor beta chains sequenced from one sample in a study of cytomegalovirus exposure and HLA in healthy donors. The study ran its PCR with 60 Vbeta and 13 Jbeta primers. Profiling relied on immunoSEQ multiplex PCR, and the TCRdb table lists in-frame clones only, not all of them. In the table there are 80,000 or so clones, 62% of which are singletons. Sequences were obtained from PBMCs. All receptors derive from a male donor in good health and CMV-seropositive.

The J gene is TRBJ2-1, the V gene TRBV27, with 7 nucleotides matching TRBD2. From germline, CDR1 is MNHEY and CDR2 SMNVEV (reference sequence). CDR3 length equals 11 residues. The junction had 4 bases not matched to a gene; V was cut back by 5 bases and J by 12 bases. CDR3 nucleotides: TGTGCCAGCAGTATCGGGACTACGCAGTTCTTC. Protein product: CASSIGTTQFF.

V and J are TRBV7-2 and TRBJ1-1; tentatively, D is TRBD1 (6 bases). Per germline, CDR1 SGHTA and CDR2 FQGNSA. Trimming shortened V by 5 bases and J by 1 base, and 17 bases separated the two germline ends. The CDR3 runs to 16 residues. The CDR3 DNA follows: TGTGCCAGCAGCAAACTGGCAGGGGCGACGAACACTGAAGCTTTCTTT. Protein sequence: CASSKLAGATNTEAFF.

This clone was seen more than once but under ten times. The chain combines TRBV6-4 with TRBJ2-1, with D perhaps TRBD2 (5 bases). Trimming pared 5 bases from V and 11 bases from J, leaving 16 bases between. Per the germline V gene, CDR1 is MRHNA and CDR2 is SNTAGT. This CDR3 comprises 13 residues. CDR3 protein: CASSPVSEEKQFF. DNA of the CDR3: TGTGCCAGCAGTCCCGTATCGGAGGAAAAGCAGTTCTTC.

The V call is TRBV2, the J call TRBJ1-3; D remains unclear. V dropped 8 bases and J dropped 2 bases, with 10 bases sitting between them. The CDR3 sequence is 13 residues long. The germline CDR1 and CDR2 sequences are SNHLY and FYNNEI. CDR3 coding DNA: TGTGCCAGCGGCCTTGGTGCTGGAAACACCATATATTTT. Amino acid sequence: CASGLGAGNTIYF.

The chain carries TRBV4-1 and TRBJ1-5; TRBD1 is a possible D gene (6 bases). The CDR3 runs 15 residues. The V end was cut by 1 base, the J end by 7 bases, with 14 bases between. Germline CDR1 reads MGHRA; CDR2 reads YSYEKL. The CDR3 region is CASSQGGGGKQPQHF. The CDR3 DNA sequence: TGCGCCAGCAGCCAAGGGGGAGGGGGAAAACAGCCCCAGCATTTT.

The CDR3, as DNA: TGTGCCAGCAGGACAGGGGGAGGAGATCAGCCCCAGCATTTT. It specifies CASRTGGGDQPQHF. The J gene is TRBJ1-5, the V gene TRBV6-1, with TRBD1 matching over 9 bases. With V trimmed by 6 bases and J by 5 bases, 5 bases remained unmatched. Germline CDR1 reads MNHNS; CDR2 reads SASEGT. CDR3 size: 14 residues.

This clone was counted between two and nine times. The rearrangement links TRBV28 to TRBJ2-4, with 8 bases identical to TRBD2. CDR3 length: 14 residues. CDR1 MDHEN and CDR2 SYDVKM come from the germline V gene. The ends lost 10 bases at V and 1 base at J; junction bases unmatched: 6. The CDR3 spells CATRGGGAKNIQYF. The CDR3 DNA reads TGTGCCACCAGAGGCGGGGGGGCCAAAAACATTCAGTACTTC.

The V gene is TRBV20-1, the J gene TRBJ2-2; tentative D call: TRBD2 (5 bases). CDR3 size: 11 residues. V was cut by 3 bases and J by 10 bases, with 9 bases left in between. Per germline, CDR1 DFQATT and CDR2 SNEGSKA (reference sequence). DNA for the CDR3: TGCAGTGCTAGTATGGGAGAGGAGCTGTTTTTT. This encodes CSASMGEELFF.

The table lists this clone with a few counts. The chain couples TRBV19 to TRBJ2-7, with 8 bases lining up with TRBD1. The CDR3 is 15 residues long. V lost 1 base, J lost 6 bases, and 8 bases stayed unmatched. Germline-derived CDR1 and CDR2 are LNHDA and SQIVND (reference sequence). The CDR3, as DNA: TGTGCCAGTAGTATAGCGGGACAGGAGGCGGCCGAGCAGTACTTC. This gives the protein CASSIAGQEAAEQYF. Drawing the rest from reference TRBV19 and TRBJ2-7, the complete variable domain is DGGITQSPKYLFRKEGQNVTLSCEQNLNHDAMYWYRQDPGQGLRLIYYSQIVNDFQKGDIAEGYSVSREKKESFPLTVTSAQKNPTAFYLCASSIAGQEAAEQYFGPGTRLTVT.

This sequence joins TRBV1 and TRBJ2-2; whether TRBD2, the table's D call, matches the DNA was not checked. TRBV1 is a pseudogene. There are 18 residues in the CDR3. The CDR3 is CTSSEHTLGDVDTGELFF. DNA for the CDR3: TGCACCAGCAGTGAACACACGTTAGGAGATGTCGACACCGGGGAGCTGTTTTTT.

The chain uses TRBV5-6 and TRBJ2-5, with TRBD1 identical over 8 bases. The tail of the sequence fits TRBJ2-7 better, so the J call may be wrong. Germline CDR1 is SGHDT and CDR2 is YYEEEE. CDR3 size: 15 residues. The CDR3, as DNA: TGTGCCAGCCTACGGACAGGGTTGAAATCCTACGAGCAGTACTTC. Protein: CASLRTGLKSYEQYF.

This clone has just a few counts. The rearrangement uses TRBV5-1 and TRBJ2-5; D unresolved. The J call is doubtful: the DNA matches TRBJ2-7 better. The CDR3 is 14 residues long. Germline V gives CDR1 SGHRS, CDR2 YFSETQ. The CDR3 here is CASSLGFYSYEQYF. CDR3 sequence (DNA): TGCGCCAGCAGCTTGGGGTTCTACTCCTACGAGCAGTACTTC.

Details on this clone: This same CDR3 is encoded by further DNA sequences in the sample. The rearrangement links TRBV7-3 to TRBJ2-1; 13 bases fit TRBD2. CDR3 length: 15 amino acids. The germline V gene has CDR1 SGHTA and CDR2 FQGTGA. The trim removed 5 bases at V and 6 bases at J, leaving 4 bases unmatched. The DNA of the CDR3 is TGTGCCAGCAGCCCAACTAGCGGGGGGGCCAATGAGCAGTTCTTC. This sequence encodes CASSPTSGGANEQFF.

The gene calls are TRBV10-3 and TRBJ2-3; 9 bases are shared with TRBD1. Unmatched junction bases numbered 11, after V lost 10 bases and J lost 6 bases. This CDR3 comprises 14 residues. Germline CDR1 and CDR2: ENHRY and SYGVKD. CDR3 residues: CATGKQGATDTQYF. The CDR3 coding sequence is TGTGCCACCGGGAAACAGGGGGCGACGGATACGCAGTATTTT.

This chain uses TRBV19 with TRBJ2-7, with D maybe TRBD2 (6 bases). V dropped 6 bases and J dropped 1 base, with 13 bases sitting between them. The germline gives CDR1 LNHDA, CDR2 SQIVND (reference sequence). The CDR3 sequence is 14 residues long. CDR3 amino acids: CASRRDLASYEQYF. CDR3 nucleotides: TGTGCCAGTAGAAGGGACTTAGCTTCCTACGAGCAGTACTTC.

The chain carries TRBV7-2 and TRBJ1-2; D is possibly TRBD1 (6 bases). Per germline, CDR1 SGHTA and CDR2 FQGNSA. The CDR3 loop spans 12 amino acids. The V end lost 4 bases, the J end lost 5 bases, and 8 bases lay between the germline ends. Here the CDR3 DNA reads TGTGCCAGCAGCTCACAGGGTTATGGCTACACCTTC. Protein product: CASSSQGYGYTF. The whole variable domain, filled in from reference TRBV7-2 and TRBJ1-2, reads GAGVSQSPSNKVTEKGKDVELRCDPISGHTALYWYRQSLGQGLEFLIYFQGNSAPDKSGLPSDRFSAERTGGSVSTLTIQRTQQEDSAVYLCASSSQGYGYTFGSGTRLTVV.

The rearrangement joins TRBV7-3 to TRBJ2-6; perhaps TRBD1 as D (5 bases). The V end lost 1 base, the J end lost 0 bases, and 13 bases lay between the germline ends. Germline CDR1 and CDR2: SGHTA and FQGTGA. The CDR3 sequence is 18 residues long. Here the CDR3 reads CASSLKSGYGSGANVLTF. The CDR3 DNA follows: TGTGCCAGCAGCTTAAAGTCAGGGTATGGCTCTGGGGCCAACGTCCTGACTTTC.

The rearrangement joins TRBV20-1 to TRBJ2-5, with D maybe TRBD2 (7 bases). CDR3 length: 11 amino acids. CDR1 is DFQATT and CDR2 is SNEGSKA in the germline V gene (reference sequence). The CDR3 nucleotides read TGCAGCGGCGGGGGCGAAGAGACCCAGTACTTC. It specifies CSGGGEETQYF.

The sample holds a few counts of this clone. The gene calls are TRBV19 and TRBJ2-2; D unclear. V lost 1 base to trimming and J lost 2 bases, with 8 bases between them. The CDR3 runs to 15 residues. Germline V lookup: CDR1 LNHDA, CDR2 SQIVND (reference sequence). The CDR3: CASSIGVTNTGELFF. In DNA form, the CDR3 reads TGTGCCAGTAGTATAGGTGTAACTAACACCGGGGAGCTGTTTTTT.

A single count supports this clone. The rearrangement links TRBV6-5 to TRBJ2-1; 9 bases match TRBD1. Losses at the gene ends were 5 bases for V and 16 bases for J; bases not matched to a gene: 15. The CDR3 sequence is 14 residues long. Germline V gene sequence: CDR1 MNHEY, CDR2 SVGAGI. The CDR3 region is CASSTTGGAGNAFF. The CDR3 nucleotides read TGTGCCAGCAGTACCACAGGGGGCGCCGGGAACGCCTTCTTC.

This chain connects TRBV11-2 to TRBJ1-1; D gene ambiguous. Germline-derived CDR1 and CDR2 are SGHAT and FQNNGV. There are 12 residues in the CDR3. Trimming cost V 5 bases and J 2 bases, with 6 bases left between them. Written as DNA, the CDR3 is TGTGCCAGCAGCCCGTCCAACACTGAAGCTTTCTTT. Translating gives CASSPSNTEAFF.

This sequence joins TRBV5-5 and TRBJ1-5, with 8 nucleotides matching TRBD1. The CDR3 covers 15 residues. V gave up 2 bases and J gave up 3 bases; unmatched junction bases: 4. Per germline, CDR1 SGHKS and CDR2 YYEKEE (reference sequence). CDR3: CASSFGQGPNQPQHF. The CDR3, as DNA: TGTGCCAGCAGCTTCGGACAGGGCCCCAATCAGCCCCAGCATTTT.

V usage is TRBV2 and J usage is TRBJ2-1; the D gene is possibly TRBD2 (6 bases). Between the trimmed V and J ends, which lost 4 bases and 9 bases, there was a span of 13 bases. CDR3 size: 13 residues. The germline gives CDR1 SNHLY, CDR2 FYNNEI. The CDR3 spells CASSVLGGGEQFF. CDR3 nucleotides: TGTGCCAGCAGTGTCTTGGGGGGAGGTGAGCAGTTCTTC.

This clone was seen a few times. V is TRBV9 and J is TRBJ1-3; D unclear. CDR3 length equals 12 residues. Germline assignment: CDR1 SGDLS and CDR2 YYNGEE. V was cut by 5 bases and J by 2 bases, with 5 bases left in between. The CDR3 nucleotides are TGTGCCAGCAGGTCGGCTGGAAACACCATATATTTT. This translates into CASRSAGNTIYF.

By frequency in the sample, this clone is medium-sized. The CDR3 DNA reads TGTGCCAGCAGCCCTGGCGGGTTCTACGAGCAGTACTTC. It translates to CASSPGGFYEQYF. This chain connects TRBV5-6 to TRBJ2-7; tentative D call: TRBD2 (5 bases). The CDR3 loop spans 13 amino acids. The germline CDR1 and CDR2 sequences are SGHDT and YYEEEE. The germline V and J ends were trimmed by 4 bases and 3 bases, with 11 bases remaining between them. The full variable domain, its missing parts supplied by reference TRBV5-6 and TRBJ2-7, is DAGVTQSPTHLIKTRGQQVTLRCSPKSGHDTVSWYQQALGQGPQFIFQYYEEEERQRGNFPDRFSGHQFPNYSSELNVNALLLGDSALYLCASSPGGFYEQYFGPGTRLTVT.

This chain joins TRBV4-3 and TRBJ2-3, with D tentatively TRBD2 (5 bases). The CDR3 is 13 residues long. The ends were cut back, 4 bases at V and 6 bases at J, with 11 bases in the middle. Germline CDR1 is LGHNA and CDR2 is YSLEER. The CDR3 loop reads CASSPGKMDTQYF. CDR3 DNA: TGCGCCAGCAGCCCCGGGAAAATGGATACGCAGTATTTT.

The J gene is TRBJ2-1, the V gene TRBV18, with D hard to call. The length of the CDR3 is 14 residues. Trimming left V 2 bases short and J 5 bases short, with 10 bases between. Germline V gene sequence: CDR1 KGHSH, CDR2 LQKENI. The CDR3 DNA reads as TGTGCCAGCTCACCAAGCTTAGAGGACAATGAGCAGTTCTTC. Its protein product is CASSPSLEDNEQFF.

The chain combines TRBV15 with TRBJ2-7; TRBD2 might be the D (6 bases). The CDR3 contains 15 residues. Germline CDR1 reads LNHNV; CDR2 reads YYDKDF (reference sequence). Trimming cost V 1 base and J 5 bases, with 15 bases left between them. DNA for the CDR3: TGTGCCACCAGCAGAGGCTCCGGGACTGACAACGAGCAGTACTTC. This gives the protein CATSRGSGTDNEQYF.

Points on this clone: The same CDR3 arises from other DNA sequences in this sample as well. This CDR3 reads CASSVVGATNEKLFF. In DNA form, the CDR3 reads TGTGCCAGCAGCGTAGTGGGCGCAACTAATGAAAAACTGTTTTTT. This chain links TRBV9 with TRBJ1-4; D is unresolved. V was cut by 0 bases and J by 0 bases, with 6 bases left in between. The germline V gene encodes CDR1 SGDLS and CDR2 YYNGEE. The length of the CDR3 is 15 residues.

The chain links TRBV5-8 to TRBJ1-2; 11 bases match TRBD1. With V trimmed by 4 bases and J by 4 bases, 3 bases remained unmatched. Germline lookup yields CDR1 SGHTS and CDR2 YDEGEE. The CDR3 is made up of 14 amino acids. The CDR3 bases are TGTGCCAGCAGCGGGACAGGGGGAGCCTATGGCTACACCTTC. Protein product: CASSGTGGAYGYTF.

The V call is TRBV4-3, the J call TRBJ2-2, with D unresolved. The CDR3 length is 12 residues. V was shortened by 4 bases and J by 7 bases, with 7 bases between the two germline ends. Germline lookup yields CDR1 LGHNA and CDR2 YSLEER. Here the CDR3 reads CASSPSNGELFF. In DNA, the CDR3 is TGCGCCAGCAGCCCCAGTAACGGGGAGCTGTTTTTT.

The V gene is TRBV7-9, the J gene TRBJ2-7, with 7 bases lining up with TRBD2. V gave up 0 bases and J gave up 2 bases; unmatched junction bases: 4. The length of the CDR3 is 15 residues. Germline V CDR1 and CDR2: SEHNR, FQNEAQ (reference sequence). The CDR3 DNA follows: TGTGCCAGCAGCTTAGCGGGAGGGAAACCCTACGAGCAGTACTTC. Amino acids: CASSLAGGKPYEQYF.